The entry below gives a single T cell receptor (beta chain) sequence along with its context. This clonotype occurred a few times. No cognate antigen has been identified for it. No base qualities exist here, and no much larger clone lies one base off it. Via the germline V gene, CDR1 is MNHEY and CDR2 SVGEGT. Trimming at the junction amounts to 8 bases on V and 2 bases on J, and the germline ends lie 12 bases apart. Its CDR3 holds 13 amino acids, cysteine through phenylalanine. Just CDR3 DNA is preserved here, 39 bases in frame from base 1. The TCR beta CDR3 regions were amplified from RNA transcripts. For the first round of RT-PCR on the TCR CDR3, the HTBI primer set was used together with the Qiagen OneStep RT-PCR kit. Libraries were constructed in a second round of multiplex PCR, after which size selection and purification were performed. Sequencing of the libraries was done on an Illumina HiSeq2000 using paired-end 100 bp reads. On the study's bioinformatics: Raw data were processed with SOAPnuke, discarding reads with adapters, uncalled bases, mean Phred below 15, or no exact constant-primer or identifier match. COPE v1.2.5 was used to merge high-quality paired reads, and clonotypes were defined as unique nucleotide sequences. MiTCR v1.1 was used to align clonotypes to the IMGT TRBV, TRBD and TRBJ reference segments. The analysis was restricted to V-J combinations with a frequency above 0.0001, which together covered 99% to 99.2% of the repertoires. The TCS score was defined as F50 (clonal expansion) divided by E x V (chaos), with BLOSUM62-based TCRdist calculated between CDR3 peptides within each V-J. Welch's t-statistics and random forest reduced roughly 540 V-J features to about 13, which were used in a naive Bayes classifier (R e1071). TCRdb reran the public reads through fastp at Q25 and MiXCR, keeping productive beta chains. When rows share a CDR3 protein, they turn into one entry using the most common DNA and genes. The V and J calls here are based on TCRdb, not the publication. The sample profile shows a few hundred thousand distinct CDR3 sequences; about 15% of them were found once. The ten largest clones represent 53% of the sample.

Stable Graves' hyperthyroidism was defined as the absence of progression to ophthalmopathy over 18 months of follow-up. Hyperthyroidism patients were aged 18 to 65 years and newly diagnosed, with disease duration of less than 2 months. Patients with uncontrolled infections, other autoimmune diseases, pregnancy or lactation were excluded. Diagnoses were established on the basis of clinical symptoms, serum thyroxine and TRAb, thyroid ultrasound, and orbital computed tomography. Ficoll-Paque density gradient centrifugation was used to isolate PBMCs from approximately 10 ml of fresh peripheral blood. Total RNA was extracted with Trizol reagent, and quality was checked on an Agilent 2100 Bioanalyzer. This record belongs to a study of T cells in Graves' hyperthyroidism and ophthalmopathy (dated by TCRdb to between 2018 and 2021). Describing the broader study: Peripheral blood samples were taken at the time of initial diagnosis, prior to any treatment. A discovery cohort of roughly 96 patients, roughly 45 with Graves' ophthalmopathy and approximately 57 with stable Graves' hyperthyroidism, was used to find distinguishing TCR V-J signatures. Whether ophthalmopathy could be predicted prospectively was tested in an independent validation cohort made up of about 20 hyperthyroidism patients plus 17 patients who later progressed to ophthalmopathy. The roughly 100 discovery patients were randomly divided into training and test sets at a 7:3 ratio. The study also compared thyroid tissue and blood T-cell repertoires from about six Graves' hyperthyroidism patients. After sampling, hyperthyroidism patients received methimazole starting at 30 mg daily, and ophthalmopathy patients received high-dose intravenous methylprednisolone. According to the paper, TCR Vbeta CDR3 sequencing was carried out on around 140 peripheral blood samples, which came from some 41 ophthalmopathy, around 75 hyperthyroidism and about 17 progressor patients.

Study-wide conclusions, independent of this receptor: No statistical method was used to fix the sample size in advance, and group allocation was not hidden from the investigators. In validation, the model predicted progression to ophthalmopathy with 65% to 71% sensitivity and 72% to 85% specificity, a median of approximately 6.7 months before onset. Most expanded thyroid clonotypes (frequency above 0.001) were also detected in blood, suggesting blood repertoires may reflect thyroid immune responses. In cross-validation, a model built on a 13 V-J signature told ophthalmopathy apart from stable hyperthyroidism with less than 90% sensitivity and approximately 81% specificity, and in testing the same model reached 80%/75%.

This TCR derives from a woman aged 50 to 65 with Graves' hyperthyroidism. The chain joins TRBV6-2 or TRBV6-3 to TRBJ1-1, and the D gene may be TRBD1, 6 bases matching. The sequenced sample consisted of blood. Here is the DNA: TGTGCCAGCCTGGGGGGGCTAAACACTGAAGCTTTCTTT. This yields the protein CASLGGLNTEAFF.